This T cell receptor (beta chain) was identified during a study of cytomegalovirus exposure and HLA in healthy donors. The CDR3 has 13 amino acids. Trimming took off 3 bases at V and 6 bases at J, with 12 bases between the two ends. Germline loops: CDR1 SGHTA, CDR2 FQGNSA. Amplification used 60 Vbeta primers and 13 Jbeta primers. The data were produced by immunoSEQ multiplex PCR, yet TCRdb's version contains in-frame clones alone and is incomplete. The sample yields 150,000 or so clones, roughly 80% seen once. The V call is TRBV7-2, the J call TRBJ2-7, with a possible D match to TRBD2 (6 bases). The sequence derives from a man aged 35 to 55 in good health and CMV-seropositive. Sequencing was performed on PBMCs. This CDR3 is CASSLGRDREQYF. The CDR3 nucleotides are TGTGCCAGCAGCTTGGGGCGGGATCGCGAGCAGTACTTC.